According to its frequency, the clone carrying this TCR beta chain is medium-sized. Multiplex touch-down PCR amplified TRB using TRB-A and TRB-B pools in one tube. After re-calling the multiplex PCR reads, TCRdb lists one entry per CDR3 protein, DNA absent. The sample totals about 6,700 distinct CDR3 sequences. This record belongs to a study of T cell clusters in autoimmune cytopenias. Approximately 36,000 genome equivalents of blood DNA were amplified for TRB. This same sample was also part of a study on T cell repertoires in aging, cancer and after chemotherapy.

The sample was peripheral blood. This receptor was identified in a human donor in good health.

This chain's CDR3 is CSAPPLGANTGELFF. J is TRBJ2-2 and V is TRBV20-1; TCRdb outputs TRBD2, but without DNA this stays unchecked. CDR1 and CDR2 from the germline V gene are DFQATT and SNEGSKA (reference sequence). The CDR3 is 15 residues long.